This TCR beta chain was recovered during a study of neoadjuvant nivolumab and ipilimumab in lung cancer. About the study: Patients got nivolumab 3 mg/kg on days 1, 15 and 29; combination added ipilimumab 1 mg/kg day 1.

CDR1 is SGHTA and CDR2 is FQGNSA in the germline V gene. The J segment lost 4 bases and the V segment lost 1 base, leaving 4 bases of the junction unmatched. The CDR3 length is 15 residues. This table comes from immunoSEQ multiplex PCR, and its TCRdb copy is limited to in-frame clones, with some not included. In the table there are nearly 7,500 clones, about 85% of which are singletons. As concerns this clone: Its target is not known.

Broader study findings: From pretherapy to surgery, tumor richness and clonality rose with dual therapy. Higher pretherapy blood TCR richness went with higher resected-tumor richness. TCR richness and clonality were higher in tumors than adjacent uninvolved lung.

This sequence joins TRBV7-2 and TRBJ2-7, with 10 bases lining up with TRBD2. This TCR was recovered from an adult with non-small cell lung cancer. The sequencing here drew on tumor tissue, taken after neoadjuvant nivolumab, alone or with ipilimumab, at or shortly before surgery. The CDR3 DNA follows: TGTGCCAGCAGCTTAGAGGTTAGCGGGGGGTACGAGCAGTACTTC. It is translated as CASSLEVSGGYEQYF.